The rows below give T cell receptor beta chains drawn from one sample of a study of neurological immune-mediated disorders. TCRdb called the 5' RACE reads again in MiXCR, with one record for every CDR3 protein. Counted here are more than 10,000 distinct CDR3 sequences, 22% occurring once; the ten biggest clones make up roughly an eighth. The sample comprised CD8+ T cells from blood. Receptor source: a middle-aged woman with multiple sclerosis. Each CDR3 is given with its conserved first and last residue. Each record gives: D gene, J gene, clone size, CDR3 length, V gene, CDR3 DNA, CDR3 protein. D genes are given only for firm matches. Clone size appears in some rows only: once, few, many, or a class for an expanded clone.

D: TRBD2
J: TRBJ2-1
size: NA
length: 14
V: TRBV7-2
DNA: TGTGCCAGCAGCAGGCGACTAGCGGGAGTGGAGCAGTTCTTC
CDR3: CASSRRLAGVEQFF

D: TRBD1
J: TRBJ2-2
size: medium-sized
length: 14
V: TRBV20-1
DNA: TGCAGTGCTACCCGACAGGGAAACATCGGGGAGCTGTTTTTT
CDR3: CSATRQGNIGELFF

D: TRBD2
J: TRBJ2-1
size: many
length: 17
V: TRBV30
DNA: TGTGCCTGGAGTGTACTCGGGGGGGGCCCCCTCTACAATGAGCAGTTCTTC
CDR3: CAWSVLGGGPLYNEQFF

D: NA
J: TRBJ2-3
size: many
length: 15
V: TRBV4-1
DNA: TGCGCCAGCAGCGGGGGCCCTATCCGCACAGATACGCAGTATTTT
CDR3: CASSGGPIRTDTQYF

D: NA
J: TRBJ1-1
size: NA
length: 12
V: TRBV28
DNA: TGTGCCAGCGGTCTTCCCAACACTGAAGCTTTCTTT
CDR3: CASGLPNTEAFF

D: NA
J: TRBJ1-1
size: many
length: 14
V: TRBV7-8
DNA: TGTGCCAGCAGCATCCGAGTCATCCCCACTGAAGCTTTCTTT
CDR3: CASSIRVIPTEAFF

D: NA
J: TRBJ1-1
size: many
length: 12
V: TRBV11-3
DNA: TGTGCCAGCAGCTCCTACAACAATGAAGCTTTCTTT
CDR3: CASSSYNNEAFF

D: NA
J: TRBJ2-5
size: NA
length: 15
V: TRBV6-5
DNA: TGTGCCAGCAGTTACCCCGGGGACTCGGGGGAGACCCAGTACTTC
CDR3: CASSYPGDSGETQYF

D: NA
J: TRBJ1-2
size: once
length: 11
V: TRBV6-6
DNA: TGTGCCAGCAGTTACGAGAGAGGCTACACCTTC
CDR3: CASSYERGYTF

D: TRBD2
J: TRBJ2-4
size: medium-sized
length: 13
V: TRBV7-8
DNA: TGTGCCAGCAGCTTTGGGGGGGTCGGCATTCAGTACTTC
CDR3: CASSFGGVGIQYF

D: NA
J: TRBJ1-1
size: many
length: 13
V: TRBV12-3/TRBV12-4
DNA: TGTGCCAGCAGTTTATCCCCGAACACTGAAGCTTTCTTT
CDR3: CASSLSPNTEAFF

D: TRBD1
J: TRBJ2-7
size: NA
length: 15
V: TRBV12-3/TRBV12-4
DNA: TGTGCCAGCAGATTGACAGGGGGAAGGGGGTACGAGCAGTACTTC
CDR3: CASRLTGGRGYEQYF

D: TRBD1
J: TRBJ2-1
size: NA
length: 16
V: TRBV20-1
DNA: TGCAGTGCTAGAGATATTCGGAGACAGGGCTACAATGAGCAGTTCTTC
CDR3: CSARDIRRQGYNEQFF

D: NA
J: TRBJ1-2
size: many
length: 14
V: TRBV12-3/TRBV12-4
DNA: TGTGCCAGCAGCCTCAACCCGGACTCTCTGAGCTACACCTTC
CDR3: CASSLNPDSLSYTF

D: NA
J: TRBJ1-6
size: NA
length: 12
V: TRBV29-1
DNA: TGCAGCGCCGGGGACTTGGGTTCACCCCTCCACTTT
CDR3: CSAGDLGSPLHF

D: NA
J: TRBJ1-6
size: few
length: 20
V: TRBV5-6
DNA: TGTGCCAGCAGCTCTTCCGGGACACTATATCCCCTAAGCTATAATTCACCCCTCCACTTT
CDR3: CASSSSGTLYPLSYNSPLHF

D: NA
J: TRBJ2-2
size: medium-sized
length: 12
V: TRBV7-6
DNA: TGTGCCAGCAGCGGGCGTACCGGGGAGCTGTTTTTT
CDR3: CASSGRTGELFF

D: NA
J: TRBJ2-2
size: many
length: 12
V: TRBV24-1
DNA: TGTGCCACCAGTGATTTAACCGGGGAGCTGTTTTTT
CDR3: CATSDLTGELFF

D: NA
J: TRBJ1-2
size: many
length: 17
V: TRBV29-1
DNA: TGCAGCGTTGAAGAGGGGCAGGTCCCGTTCTATAACTATGGCTACACCTTC
CDR3: CSVEEGQVPFYNYGYTF

D: TRBD1
J: TRBJ2-6
size: many
length: 18
V: TRBV5-5
DNA: TGTGCCAGCAGCTTGGAGTGGACAGGAACCTCTGGGGCCAACGTCCTGACTTTC
CDR3: CASSLEWTGTSGANVLTF

D: NA
J: TRBJ1-2
size: medium-sized
length: 12
V: TRBV5-1
DNA: TGCGCCAGCAGCTTAGCTAACTATGGCTACACCTTC
CDR3: CASSLANYGYTF

D: NA
J: TRBJ2-1
size: medium-sized
length: 13
V: TRBV20-1
DNA: TGCAGTGCTAGGGGGTTTATCGGGAATGAGCAGTTCTTC
CDR3: CSARGFIGNEQFF

D: TRBD1
J: TRBJ2-5
size: many
length: 14
V: TRBV5-1
DNA: TGCGCCAGCAGCTTGGGACAGGGTGTTGAGACCCAGTACTTC
CDR3: CASSLGQGVETQYF

D: TRBD1
J: TRBJ1-6
size: NA
length: 16
V: TRBV6-6
DNA: TGTGCCAGCAGTTACGGACAGGGGGCTAGGGATTCACCCCTCCACTTT
CDR3: CASSYGQGARDSPLHF

D: TRBD2
J: TRBJ2-1
size: many
length: 16
V: TRBV5-1
DNA: TGCGCCAGCAGCTCCCTAGCGGGAGCAACCTACAATGAGCAGTTCTTC
CDR3: CASSSLAGATYNEQFF

D: TRBD1
J: TRBJ1-1
size: many
length: 14
V: TRBV29-1
DNA: TGCAGCGTTGGTTCGCAGGGGGGAAACACTGAAGCTTTCTTT
CDR3: CSVGSQGGNTEAFF

D: NA
J: TRBJ1-2
size: medium-sized
length: 18
V: TRBV9
DNA: TGTGCCAGCAGCGGTATAAACAACGAAAAATTACCTAACTATGGCTACACCTTC
CDR3: CASSGINNEKLPNYGYTF

D: NA
J: TRBJ1-5
size: many
length: 15
V: TRBV6-5
DNA: TGTGCCAGCAGTTACTCGAAACAGGGTAGGCAGCCCCAGCATTTT
CDR3: CASSYSKQGRQPQHF